The 8 T cell receptor beta chains below were found in one sample sequenced in a study of blood T cell repertoires in COVID-19. The repertoire was sequenced with immunoSEQ multiplex PCR; TCRdb's copy has only in-frame clones and lacks some. The data hold around 200,000 clones, with under 90% observed a single time. The sample was peripheral blood. The receptors here all came from a man aged 50 or older with acute or convalescent COVID-19.

The chain couples TRBV3-1 (or the pseudogene TRBV3-2) to TRBJ1-5; D call uncertain. Germline loops: CDR1 LGHDT, CDR2 YNNKEL (reference sequence). Trimming shortened V by 3 bases and J by 2 bases, and 8 bases separated the two germline ends. The CDR3 runs 14 residues. The CDR3 DNA sequence: TGTGCCAGCAGCCAGTCGTCCGGCAATCAGCCCCAGCATTTT. This translates into CASSQSSGNQPQHF.

This chain connects TRBV7-2 to TRBJ1-3, with D uncertain. The CDR3 consists of 15 residues. In germline, CDR1 is SGHTA, CDR2 FQGNSA. The V end was cut by 5 bases, the J end by 5 bases, with 16 bases between. The CDR3 DNA follows: TGTGCCAGCAGCCCCGGGCGGGGTAGGAGAAACACCATATATTTT. Its protein is CASSPGRGRRNTIYF.

The gene calls are TRBV5-1 and TRBJ1-3; TRBD1 might be the D (5 bases). Germline V gene lookup returns CDR1 SGHRS and CDR2 YFSETQ. Trimming removed 2 bases at V and 3 bases at J, with 9 bases between. This CDR3 is 14 amino acids long. DNA of the CDR3: TGCGCCAGCAGCTTAGACACAGGTGGAAACACCATATATTTT. Protein: CASSLDTGGNTIYF.

This clone was counted between two and nine times. J is TRBJ1-6 and V is TRBV6-5; 8 bases line up with TRBD1. The CDR3 extends over 15 amino acids. The trim removed 6 bases at V and 10 bases at J, leaving 11 bases unmatched. Germline assignment: CDR1 MNHEY and CDR2 SVGAGI. The CDR3, as DNA: TGTGCCAGCAGCTTGGACAGGGTAGGAGGATCACCCCTCCACTTT. Encoded protein: CASSLDRVGGSPLHF.

V is TRBV7-2 and J is TRBJ1-2; 7 positions match TRBD1. The CDR3 has 14 residues. The trim removed 6 bases at V and 6 bases at J, leaving 10 bases unmatched. Germline V CDR1 and CDR2: SGHTA, FQGNSA. DNA for the CDR3: TGTGCCAGCAGACCAGGGGGTACTCCCCATGGCTACACCTTC. It yields the protein CASRPGGTPHGYTF.

The chain is built from TRBV29-1 and TRBJ1-1; D remains unclear. The CDR3 extends over 13 amino acids. Trimming left V 7 bases short and J 2 bases short, with 14 bases between. The germline V gene has CDR1 SQVTM and CDR2 ANQGSEA. CDR3 region: CSAKWERNTEAFF. Written as DNA, the CDR3 is TGCAGCGCTAAATGGGAGAGAAACACTGAAGCTTTCTTT.

This chain uses TRBV3-1 (or the pseudogene TRBV3-2) with TRBJ1-6; no clear D gene. V dropped 2 bases and J dropped 6 bases, with 8 bases sitting between them. Germline-derived CDR1 and CDR2 are LGHDT and YNNKEL (reference sequence). The CDR3 sequence is 14 residues long. CDR3 amino acids: CASSQRGINSPLHF. The CDR3 region has the DNA TGTGCCAGCAGCCAACGGGGTATTAATTCACCCCTCCACTTT.

This clone was seen a single time. The chain has TRBV10-1 and TRBJ1-4; TRBD1 matches at 9 bases. Germline lookup yields CDR1 WNHNN and CDR2 SYGVQD (reference sequence). The CDR3 loop spans 14 amino acids. The ends lost 3 bases at V and 8 bases at J; junction bases unmatched: 4. CDR3 sequence: CASSDGTGREKLFF. CDR3 DNA sequence: TGCGCCAGCAGTGACGGGACAGGGCGAGAAAAACTGTTTTTT.